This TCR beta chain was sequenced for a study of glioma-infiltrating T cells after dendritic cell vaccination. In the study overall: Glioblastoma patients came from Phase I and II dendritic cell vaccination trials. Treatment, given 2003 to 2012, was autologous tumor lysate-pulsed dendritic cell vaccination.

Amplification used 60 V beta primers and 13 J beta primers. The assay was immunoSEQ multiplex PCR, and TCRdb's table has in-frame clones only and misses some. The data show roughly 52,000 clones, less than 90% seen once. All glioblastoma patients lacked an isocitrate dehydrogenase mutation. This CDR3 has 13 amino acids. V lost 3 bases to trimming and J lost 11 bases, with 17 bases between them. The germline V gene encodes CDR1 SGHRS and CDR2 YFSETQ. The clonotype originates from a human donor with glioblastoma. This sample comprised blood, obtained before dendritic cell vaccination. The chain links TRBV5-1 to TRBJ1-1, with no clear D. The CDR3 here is CASSSESPDGAFF. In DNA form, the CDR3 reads TGCGCCAGCAGCTCCGAGTCCCCCGACGGGGCTTTCTTT.